This is a list of T cell receptor beta chains from one sample in a study of shared clonotypes between healthy human individuals. The repertoire was sequenced with immunoSEQ multiplex PCR; TCRdb's copy has only in-frame clones and lacks some. Of over 2 million clones in the sample, 90% to 95% were seen once. Sequenced input: naive CD4+ T cells sorted from blood. Receptors were obtained from a man aged 18 to 30 in good health. Both conserved end residues are part of each CDR3. D genes are given only for firm matches. Not all rows give a size; the values are once, few, many and, for expanded clones, a class.

j_call,d_call,v_call,clone_size,cdr3_nt,cdr3_aa
TRBJ2-5,TRBD1,TRBV5-6,NA,TGTGCCAGCAGCTTGGTGGACAGGGTCCAAGAGACCCAGTACTTC,CASSLVDRVQETQYF
TRBJ2-5,TRBD2,TRBV10-1,NA,TGCGCCAGCAGGGAAACTAGCGGGAGGGAAGTGACCCAGTACTTC,CASRETSGREVTQYF
TRBJ1-6,NA,TRBV5-6,NA,TGTGCCAGCAGCTTGTACCAGGGGAGTTATAGTTCACCCCTCCACTTT,CASSLYQGSYSSPLHF
TRBJ2-5,TRBD2,TRBV19,NA,TGTGCCAGTAGTATTCAAAGCGGGAGCTTTGAGACCCAGTACTTC,CASSIQSGSFETQYF
TRBJ2-1,NA,TRBV27,once,TGTGCCAGCAGTTTCGGGCCGTTTAGTTACAATGAGCAGTTCTTC,CASSFGPFSYNEQFF
TRBJ1-5,NA,TRBV19,NA,TGTGCCAGTAGTATAGCGAGCCCGGGCGGCTGGGATCAGCCCCAGCATTTT,CASSIASPGGWDQPQHF
TRBJ1-2,NA,TRBV5-1,NA,TGCGCCAGCAGCTTGGCCGTCACAGCCACCGCGGGAGGCTACACCTTC,CASSLAVTATAGGYTF
TRBJ2-3,NA,TRBV10-3,once,TGTGCCATCAGTCCGGGGGCTACAGATACGCAGTATTTT,CAISPGATDTQYF
TRBJ2-3,NA,TRBV28,NA,TGTGCCAGCCCCTCTTTGGGGGCCCAGAGCACAGATACGCAGTATTTT,CASPSLGAQSTDTQYF
TRBJ1-1,NA,TRBV19,few,TGTGCCAGTAAGGGAAGGTCTGAAGCTTTCTTT,CASKGRSEAFF
TRBJ2-5,TRBD1,TRBV6-1,NA,TGTGCCAGCAGTGCTTGGACAGGGACAGAGACCCAGTACTTC,CASSAWTGTETQYF
TRBJ2-7,NA,TRBV28,NA,TGTGCCAGCACCAACACTCAACCCCCCTACGAGCAGTACTTC,CASTNTQPPYEQYF
TRBJ1-5,NA,TRBV2,NA,TGTGCCAGCAGTGAAATTCAGGGAAGGGGGCCCCAGCATTTT,CASSEIQGRGPQHF
TRBJ2-1,NA,TRBV7-9,once,TGTGCCAGCAGCTTAAGTACCAGCCACAATGAGCAGTTCTTC,CASSLSTSHNEQFF
TRBJ1-5,NA,TRBV7-9,NA,TGTGCCAGCAGCCCGGGGCAGGATCAGCCCCAGCATTTT,CASSPGQDQPQHF
TRBJ2-5,NA,TRBV5-1,NA,TGCGCCAGCAGCCCGAGTTTGGGGGGGCCTGAGACCCAGTACTTC,CASSPSLGGPETQYF
TRBJ2-3,NA,TRBV20-1,NA,TGCAGTGCTAGATACTCAGATACGCAGTATTTT,CSARYSDTQYF